A selection of T cell receptor beta chains follows, all from one sample in a study of technical replicates of blood from a handful of donors. TCRdb keeps only in-frame clones here, not all; method: immunoSEQ multiplex PCR. Among about 48,000 clones listed, about 93% were seen once. The sequencing input was PBMCs. The receptors here all came from a human donor in good health. Some clones in this sample may be carry-over from other donors' samples. Each CDR3 is given without its conserved first and last residue. Size values are once, few and many counts, or a class for expanded clones, and some rows have none.

cdr3_aa j_call clone_size v_call cdr3_length
ATESPRSYEQY TRBJ2-7 NA TRBV7-9 11
ASSDSGLEQF TRBJ2-1 NA TRBV25-1 10
ASSPDRDGQPQH TRBJ1-5 once TRBV7-9 12
ASSLEAGGARGNQPQH TRBJ1-5 NA TRBV7-8 16
ASSYGDSHNEQF TRBJ2-1 NA TRBV6-5 12
ASSLFFSGSNGYT TRBJ1-2 NA TRBV7-2 13
ASSEGRTEAF TRBJ1-1 NA TRBV2 10
SVEVTGELLEQF TRBJ2-1 NA TRBV29-1 12
ASSGSGAGDHEQY TRBJ2-7 NA TRBV6-5 13
ASSLYTGELF TRBJ2-2 NA TRBV7-2 10
ASSPTEHRVDGYT TRBJ1-2 once TRBV5-4 13
ASSLGTSGFSFYEQY TRBJ2-7 NA TRBV18 15
ASSPRQGRALNYGYT TRBJ1-2 NA TRBV13 15
ASSYSFQGARGYT TRBJ1-2 few TRBV6-5 13
ASSLSGRADEQY TRBJ2-7 NA TRBV7-3 12
ASSLEGGLFNEQF TRBJ2-1 NA TRBV5-1 13
ASSDGGTQY TRBJ2-5 NA TRBV6-5 9